This is a list of T cell receptor beta chains from one sample in a study of T cells in Graves' hyperthyroidism and ophthalmopathy. TCRdb redid the calling of the multiplex PCR reads with MiXCR, one entry per CDR3 protein. Altogether about 570,000 distinct CDR3 sequences are present, around 15% being singletons, with the ten largest covering roughly 13%. The sample taken for sequencing was blood. The receptors were sampled from a woman aged 40 to 50 with Graves' hyperthyroidism. CDR3s include the opening cysteine and the closing phenylalanine or tryptophan. A D gene is named only where the DNA matches it firmly. The listing skips clone size in some rows; elsewhere it reads once, few, many or a size class.

j_call v_call d_call clone_size cdr3_aa cdr3_nt
TRBJ2-1 TRBV6-5 . . CASSYVDRRREQFF TGTGCCAGCAGTTACGTTGACAGGCGGCGGGAGCAGTTCTTC
TRBJ2-3 TRBV6-2/TRBV6-3 . many CASSSRGADTQYF TGTGCCAGCAGTTCCCGGGGCGCAGATACGCAGTATTTT
TRBJ2-5 TRBV9 TRBD2 . CASSVDGTSFGLGETQYF TGTGCCAGCAGCGTAGATGGGACTAGTTTCGGGTTGGGAGAGACCCAGTACTTC
TRBJ1-1 TRBV30 . many CAWGGPGTEAFF TGTGCCTGGGGGGGTCCGGGCACTGAAGCTTTCTTT
TRBJ1-2 TRBV7-9 TRBD1 few CASSLDQGGSYGYTF TGTGCCAGCAGCTTAGATCAGGGGGGATCCTATGGCTACACCTTC
TRBJ1-5 TRBV15 . few CATSTWDLNQPQHF TGTGCCACCAGCACTTGGGACCTAAATCAGCCCCAGCATTTT
TRBJ2-7 TRBV18 . many CASSPMTGTYEQYF TGTGCCAGCTCACCAATGACAGGAACCTACGAGCAGTACTTC
TRBJ1-1 TRBV29-1 . . CSVRDGATEAFF TGCAGCGTCCGGGACGGAGCTACTGAAGCTTTCTTT
TRBJ1-2 TRBV30 TRBD1 few CAWTQPDRNYGYTF TGTGCCTGGACTCAGCCGGACAGGAACTATGGCTACACCTTC
TRBJ2-2 TRBV28 . many CASNRNTGELFF TGTGCCAGCAACAGGAACACCGGGGAGCTGTTTTTT
TRBJ2-2 TRBV28 . many CASSAGPGELFF TGTGCCAGCAGTGCGGGTCCCGGGGAGCTGTTTTTT
TRBJ2-1 TRBV12-3/TRBV12-4 . many CASSFQISGAPNPDNEQFF TGTGCCAGCAGTTTTCAAATTTCGGGGGCCCCTAACCCGGACAATGAGCAGTTCTTC
TRBJ2-1 TRBV20-1 TRBD2 many CSAPHGLAGSDFYNEQFF TGCAGTGCTCCTCATGGACTAGCGGGATCAGACTTCTACAATGAGCAGTTCTTC
TRBJ2-3 TRBV7-9 TRBD2 many CASSLSPLADTDTQYF TGTGCCAGCAGCTTATCTCCACTAGCGGACACAGATACGCAGTATTTT
TRBJ2-3 TRBV12-3/TRBV12-4 . many CASMSEISTDTQYF TGTGCCAGCATGTCTGAGATAAGCACAGATACGCAGTATTTT
TRBJ2-3 TRBV18 . . CASSPPNRDSTDTQYF TGTGCCAGCTCACCACCGAACAGGGATAGCACAGATACGCAGTATTTT
TRBJ2-2 TRBV4-1 TRBD2 . CASSQARVAGGFTGELFF TGCGCCAGCAGCCAAGCGAGGGTAGCGGGAGGGTTCACCGGGGAGCTGTTTTTT
TRBJ2-7 TRBV20-1 . many CSAKLLATGAYEQYF TGCAGTGCTAAACTTCTGGCGACAGGAGCCTACGAACAGTACTTC
TRBJ2-2 TRBV12-3/TRBV12-4 . many CASSFNTGELFF TGTGCCAGCAGTTTCAACACCGGGGAGCTGTTTTTT
TRBJ1-6 TRBV28 . many CASSLGRQNSPLHF TGTGCCAGCAGTTTAGGGCGACAGAATTCACCCCTCCACTTT